This record concerns one TCR beta chain sequence. Clones were read by immunoSEQ multiplex PCR, and TCRdb kept only the in-frame ones, dropping some. Here the sample spans about 2 million clones, about 95% being singletons. The sample comes from a study of shared clonotypes between healthy human individuals. Only CD45RO-negative cells positively selected for CCR7 counted as naive CD8 cells, so terminally differentiated effector memory CD45RA+ cells were excluded. Healthy and HIV-negative, the adult donors had no recent acute infections or vaccinations. The sequence was collected from a man younger than 35 in good health. Sequenced material: naive CD8+ T cells sorted from blood.

The DNA of the CDR3 is TGTGCCAGCAGTGAATTCCTCAATCAGCCCCAGCATTTT. It is translated as CASSEFLNQPQHF. The chain combines TRBV6-1 with TRBJ1-5; D unresolved. CDR3 length equals 13 residues. The V gene's germline CDR1 is MNHNS and CDR2 SASEGT. V shed 2 bases and J shed 3 bases, with 5 bases lying between them.